These 30 T cell receptor beta chains share one sample of origin, sequenced in a study of blood T cell repertoires in COVID-19. The method was immunoSEQ multiplex PCR; TCRdb's version includes in-frame clones alone and lacks a portion of them. The sample shows 70,000 or so clones, 90% of them seen only once. Sequencing was carried out using peripheral blood. The receptor set was obtained from a human donor in a cohort sampled during active COVID-19.

The chain has TRBV5-1 and TRBJ2-7; 10 bases align to TRBD1. Germline assignment: CDR1 SGHRS and CDR2 YFSETQ. This CDR3 contains 16 residues. V lost 1 base and J lost 1; bases outside the gene matches: 5. The CDR3 here is CASSLLRDRGSYEQYF. The CDR3 DNA reads TGCGCCAGCAGCTTGTTGAGGGACAGGGGATCCTACGAGCAGTACTTC.

The chain combines TRBV30 with TRBJ1-5; TRBD1 aligns across 7 bases. The germline V gene has CDR1 GTSNPN and CDR2 SVGIG (reference sequence). CDR3 size: 13 residues. V shed 3 bases, J shed 5 bases, and the junction held 4 bases outside the gene matches. The CDR3 reads CAWRGTADQPQHF. For the CDR3, the DNA is TGTGCCTGGAGAGGGACAGCGGATCAGCCCCAGCATTTT.

The chain employs TRBV9 and TRBJ2-2, with a tentative D call TRBD1 (6 bases). V was trimmed by 0 bases and J by 1 base, leaving 10 bases between them. Germline CDR1 and CDR2: SGDLS and YYNGEE. This CDR3 region has 16 residues. This chain's CDR3 is CASSVGGLRNTGELFF. The CDR3 nucleotides are TGTGCCAGCAGCGTAGGGGGGCTTAGGAACACCGGGGAGCTGTTTTTT.

J is TRBJ2-7 and V is TRBV6-2 or TRBV6-3; 9 positions match TRBD1. This CDR3 has 15 residues. Germline V gene data show CDR1 as MNHEY and CDR2 as SVGEGT. With V trimmed by 2 bases and J by 5 bases, 7 bases remained unmatched. This CDR3 reads CASSYPGQGRHEQYF. The DNA for the CDR3 is TGTGCCAGCAGTTACCCGGGACAGGGACGCCACGAGCAGTACTTC.

This chain links TRBV28 with TRBJ1-4; the D gene is possibly TRBD1 (5 bases). The CDR3 runs 14 residues. Germline V gene sequence: CDR1 MDHEN, CDR2 SYDVKM. V was cut by 2 bases and J by 7 bases, with 11 bases left in between. The CDR3 here is CASSLAGGGEKLFF. The DNA for the CDR3 is TGTGCCAGCAGTTTAGCGGGGGGGGGTGAAAAACTGTTTTTT.

The chain carries TRBV4-3 and TRBJ2-7; 9 bases fit TRBD2. J lost 1 base, V lost 3 bases, and 4 bases had no gene match. The germline V gene encodes CDR1 LGHNA and CDR2 YSLEER. This CDR3 is built from 15 residues. CDR3 sequence: CASSHGTSRSYEQYF. CDR3 in DNA: TGCGCCAGCAGCCACGGGACTAGCCGGTCCTACGAGCAGTACTTC.

The chain carries TRBV5-1 and TRBJ1-3, with TRBD1 as a possible D gene (5 bases). Germline CDR1 is SGHRS and CDR2 is YFSETQ. This CDR3 has 16 amino acids. Deletions cut 0 bases from V and 0 bases from J, with 10 bases between. The CDR3 DNA sequence: TGCGCCAGCAGCTTGGGACAGCTGAGCTCTGGAAACACCATATATTTT. Its protein is CASSLGQLSSGNTIYF.

The chain has TRBV11-2 and TRBJ2-7, with 10 positions matching TRBD2. With 0 bases clipped from V and 5 bases from J, the junction kept 10 bases outside the gene matches. The CDR3 runs to 17 residues. Germline CDR1 is SGHAT and CDR2 is FQNNGV. Here the CDR3 DNA reads TGTGCCAGCAGCTTAGATCTTAGCGGGAGGACAAACCACGAGCAGTACTTC. Residues: CASSLDLSGRTNHEQYF.

This clone was found a few times. V usage is TRBV28 and J usage is TRBJ2-7, with D perhaps TRBD1 (5 bases). CDR3 length equals 13 residues. Germline values: CDR1 MDHEN, CDR2 SYDVKM. V was trimmed by 6 bases and J by 4 bases, leaving 13 bases between them. The CDR3, as DNA: TGTGCCAGCAGGGCCAGGGTAGTGTACGAGCAGTACTTC. As protein: CASRARVVYEQYF.

V and J are TRBV6-2 or TRBV6-3 and TRBJ2-2; D remains ambiguous. Trimming took off 2 bases at V and 2 bases at J, with 6 bases between the two ends. Germline assignment: CDR1 MNHEY and CDR2 SVGEGT. CDR3 length: 14 residues. The CDR3 sequence is CASSYLLNTGELFF. The CDR3 nucleotides are TGTGCCAGCAGTTACCTTTTAAACACCGGGGAGCTGTTTTTT.

The V and J genes are TRBV15 and TRBJ2-5; TRBD2 aligns across 11 bases. The CDR3 loop spans 18 amino acids. Trimming at V came to 4 bases and at J to 1 base, leaving 11 bases not matched to a gene. The germline CDR1 and CDR2 sequences are LNHNV and YYDKDF (reference sequence). The CDR3 protein is CATSTKPSGRPAQETQYF. For the CDR3, the DNA is TGTGCCACCAGCACCAAACCTAGCGGGAGGCCCGCCCAAGAGACCCAGTACTTC.

This clone appeared a single time. The rearrangement joins TRBV10-3 to TRBJ2-1, with D possibly TRBD2 on 5 matching bases. Looked up from germline, CDR1 is ENHRY and CDR2 is SYGVKD. This CDR3 has 15 residues. The V gene lost 2 bases and the J gene lost 4 bases, with 12 bases spanning the gap. CDR3 DNA sequence: TGTGCCATCAGTGAGGGGGTAGCGCAGTACAATGAGCAGTTCTTC. Protein: CAISEGVAQYNEQFF.

The chain combines TRBV2 with TRBJ2-1; 16 nucleotides align to TRBD2. Germline assignment: CDR1 SNHLY and CDR2 FYNNEI. J was trimmed by 4 bases and V by 6 bases; bases with no gene match: 0. The CDR3 consists of 15 residues. The CDR3 DNA reads as TGTGCCAGCAGGGGACTAGCGGGAGGGTACAATGAGCAGTTCTTC. Amino acids: CASRGLAGGYNEQFF.

This chain joins TRBV7-9 and TRBJ1-5; no clear D. Germline V gives CDR1 SEHNR, CDR2 FQNEAQ (reference sequence). The CDR3 consists of 10 residues. V dropped 5 bases and J dropped 6 bases, with 2 bases sitting between them. The DNA of the CDR3 is TGTGCCAGCAGCCTTCAGCCCCAGCATTTT. It codes for CASSLQPQHF.

This chain links TRBV9 with TRBJ2-2; weak D call: TRBD2 (6 bases). Per the germline V gene, CDR1 is SGDLS and CDR2 is YYNGEE. This CDR3 is built from 16 residues. V was pared by 3 bases and J by 0 bases, with 12 bases between. The CDR3 DNA is TGTGCCAGCAGCGGATTAGCGGACGCGAACACCGGGGAGCTGTTTTTT. This codes for CASSGLADANTGELFF.

The chain links TRBV15 to TRBJ1-6, with D unresolved. Germline V gene lookup returns CDR1 LNHNV and CDR2 YYDKDF (reference sequence). Trimming cost V 0 bases and J 5 bases, with 8 bases left between them. This CDR3 spans 15 amino acids. The CDR3 nucleotides read TGTGCCACCAGCAGAGATATGACAAATAATTCACCCCTCCACTTT. It translates to CATSRDMTNNSPLHF.

The rearrangement links TRBV7-6 to TRBJ2-3, with 10 bases that match TRBD1. The length of the CDR3 is 15 residues. V shed 5 bases and J 4 bases; nucleotides not matched to a gene: 6. Germline V gene lookup returns CDR1 SGHVS and CDR2 FNYEAQ. This CDR3 is CASSRDRGRPDTQYF. The CDR3 DNA reads as TGTGCCAGCAGCCGAGACAGGGGGCGCCCAGATACGCAGTATTTT.

The V and J genes are TRBV5-4 and TRBJ2-5, with 9 nucleotides matching TRBD2. There are 14 residues in the CDR3. J was trimmed by 5 bases and V by 1 base; bases with no gene match: 3. Germline V gene sequence: CDR1 SGHNT, CDR2 YYREEE (reference sequence). This chain's CDR3 is CASSLRLAGETQYF. The DNA for the CDR3 is TGTGCCAGCAGCTTGCGTCTAGCGGGGGAGACCCAGTACTTC.

This clone was recorded a few times. The V call is TRBV5-1, the J call TRBJ1-5, with D tentatively TRBD1 (5 bases). V dropped 0 bases and J dropped 3 bases, with 10 bases sitting between them. There are 15 residues in the CDR3. Germline values: CDR1 SGHRS, CDR2 YFSETQ. As DNA, the CDR3 is TGCGCCAGCAGCTTGGAGGGGAGGGACAATCAGCCCCAGCATTTT. Translation: CASSLEGRDNQPQHF.

This chain links TRBV24-1 with TRBJ2-2; tentative D call: TRBD2 (7 bases). The germline CDR1 and CDR2 sequences are KGHDR and SFDVKD. V lost 7 bases and J 7 bases, leaving 21 bases between the germline ends. The CDR3 is made up of 16 amino acids. CDR3 nucleotides: TGTGCCACCAGGAGAGGAAAACAGGGAGGGAACGGGGAGCTGTTTTTT. Residues: CATRRGKQGGNGELFF.

The chain employs TRBV6-5 and TRBJ1-3, with D perhaps TRBD1 (5 bases). In germline, CDR1 is MNHEY, CDR2 SVGAGI. The CDR3 length is 15 residues. Trimming removed 5 bases from V and 0 bases from J, with 11 bases in between. CDR3 region: CASSTDRTSGNTIYF. In DNA form, the CDR3 reads TGTGCCAGCAGTACTGACAGAACCTCTGGAAACACCATATATTTT.

This sequence joins TRBV6-2 or TRBV6-3 and TRBJ2-7; 7 positions agree with TRBD1. From germline, CDR1 is MNHEY and CDR2 SVGEGT. The CDR3 runs to 14 residues. The V and J ends lost 4 bases and 2 bases, in that order; junction bases with no gene match: 5. The CDR3: CASSSRDRAYEQYF. The CDR3 nucleotides read TGTGCCAGCAGTTCCCGGGACAGAGCCTACGAGCAGTACTTC.

This chain uses TRBV3-1 (or the pseudogene TRBV3-2) with TRBJ2-7; 8 nucleotides agree with TRBD1. CDR1 is LGHDT, CDR2 YNNKEL, per germline (reference sequence). This CDR3 has 16 amino acids. The V gene end was trimmed by 4 bases and the J gene end by 3 bases; junction bases not matched to a gene: 11. The CDR3 spells CASSPLGQGSYYEQYF. The CDR3 DNA is TGTGCCAGCAGCCCCCTTGGACAGGGAAGTTACTACGAGCAGTACTTC.

The V call is TRBV6-2 or TRBV6-3, the J call TRBJ2-3; 10 nucleotides match TRBD2. With V trimmed by 2 bases and J by 0 bases, 8 bases remained unmatched. Germline V gene lookup returns CDR1 MNHEY and CDR2 SVGEGT. The CDR3 totals 18 residues. DNA for the CDR3: TGTGCCAGCAGTTACCCGACTAGCGGGTTTACTAGCACAGATACGCAGTATTTT. This sequence encodes CASSYPTSGFTSTDTQYF.

The V and J genes are TRBV2 and TRBJ1-1, with 9 bases aligning to TRBD1. J gave up 6 bases and V 2 bases, and 4 bases lay outside the gene matches. Germline loops: CDR1 SNHLY, CDR2 FYNNEI. CDR3 length: 14 residues. In nucleotides, the CDR3 is TGTGCCAGCAGTGAAAACAGGGGGCTCGCTGAAGCTTTCTTT. The encoded protein is CASSENRGLAEAFF.

The chain joins TRBV20-1 to TRBJ2-7; D not resolved. CDR1 is DFQATT, CDR2 SNEGSKA, per germline (reference sequence). The CDR3 runs 11 residues. V lost 0 bases to trimming and J lost 12 bases, with 12 bases between them. CDR3 sequence: CSAREVPEAYF. The CDR3 coding sequence is TGCAGTGCTAGAGAGGTACCTGAGGCGTACTTC.

Here the CDR3 DNA reads TGTGCCAGCAGTTTATACAGACAGTCTAGCGAGCAGTACTTC. It yields the protein CASSLYRQSSEQYF. The chain has TRBV28 and TRBJ2-7, with a weak D call TRBD1 (5 bases). This CDR3 region has 14 residues. Trimming shortened V by 1 base and J by 6 bases, and 13 bases separated the two germline ends. CDR1 and CDR2 (germline): MDHEN, SYDVKM.

The chain carries TRBV5-5 and TRBJ1-1; TRBD1 aligns across 10 bases. Germline lookup yields CDR1 SGHKS and CDR2 YYEKEE (reference sequence). V gave up 0 bases and J gave up 5 bases; unmatched junction bases: 4. The CDR3 runs to 15 residues. For the CDR3, the DNA is TGTGCCAGCAGCTTGGCCGGGACAGGGGTGACTGAAGCTTTCTTT. The encoded protein is CASSLAGTGVTEAFF.

This clone came up a few times. This rearrangement joins TRBV18 to TRBJ2-1, with 7 bases aligning to TRBD1. V lost 0 bases, J lost 4 bases, and 6 bases stayed unmatched. The CDR3 consists of 16 residues. Germline V CDR1 and CDR2: KGHSH, LQKENI. CDR3 protein: CASSPPTGAGYNEQFF. The CDR3 nucleotides read TGTGCCAGCTCACCACCCACAGGGGCAGGGTACAATGAGCAGTTCTTC.

V is TRBV27 and J is TRBJ2-3, with TRBD2 identical over 11 bases. Germline CDR1 reads MNHEY; CDR2 reads SMNVEV (reference sequence). J gave up 2 bases and V 5 bases, and 15 bases lay outside the gene matches. The CDR3 length is 19 residues. DNA of the CDR3: TGTGCCAGCAGTCCCCAAGGTTCCGGGACTAGCGGACTCACAGATACGCAGTATTTT. Its translation is CASSPQGSGTSGLTDTQYF.